This passage covers 30 T cell receptor beta chains from one sample sequenced in a study of low-dose radiotherapy and immunotherapy resistance in tumors. Covering alpha and beta chains, TRAV- and TRBV-specific primers were used for the first-strand cDNA. TCR amplification ran 15 to 25 PCR cycles using constant-region and V-primer adapter primers. TCRdb independently ran MiXCR on the reads; one entry per CDR3 protein. The repertoire holds 85,000 to 100,000 distinct CDR3 sequences, under 9.5% seen once, with 1% in the top ten. This sample's time point: before trial treatment. Material: PBMCs, obtained before treatment. The receptors were sampled from a male donor with prostate cancer.

This clonotype was detected a few times. V gene TRBV13 combines with J gene TRBJ2-1; no definite D call. The CDR3 is 13 residues long. The germline V gene has CDR1 PRHDT and CDR2 FYEKMQ (reference sequence). V lost 4 bases to trimming and J lost 4 bases, with 8 bases between them. The DNA for the CDR3 is TGTGCCAGCAGCTCCGGAGCTTACAATGAGCAGTTCTTC. Protein product: CASSSGAYNEQFF. Combining the CDR3 with reference TRBV13 and TRBJ2-1 gives the whole variable domain AAGVIQSPRHLIKEKRETATLKCYPIPRHDTVYWYQQGPGQDPQFLISFYEKMQSDKGSIPDRFSAQQFSDYHSELNMSSLELGDSALYFCASSSGAYNEQFFGPGTRLTVL.

This clonotype came up many times. V usage is TRBV5-4 and J usage is TRBJ2-2, with D hard to call. Germline CDR1 is SGHNT and CDR2 is YYREEE (reference sequence). The CDR3 totals 14 residues. Trimming pared 0 bases from V and 5 bases from J, leaving 8 bases between. The CDR3 sequence: CASSLAIETGELFF. CDR3 bases: TGTGCCAGCAGCTTGGCCATAGAGACCGGGGAGCTGTTTTTT.

This clonotype occurred many times. This chain connects TRBV4-2 to TRBJ1-2; the match to TRBD1 covers 9 bases. CDR3 size: 14 residues. Germline CDR1 reads LGHNA; CDR2 reads YNFKEQ. V was clipped by 3 bases and J by 6 bases; unmatched bases: 5. The CDR3 region is CASSHEQGANGYTF. In nucleotides, the CDR3 is TGTGCCAGCAGCCACGAACAGGGGGCGAATGGCTACACCTTC.

This clonotype came up many times. At one end the junction does not follow the germline gene, possibly because of a read error. V gene TRBV14 combines with J gene TRBJ2-7; D is uncertain. CDR3 length: 11 amino acids. CDR1 and CDR2 from the germline V gene are SGHDN and FVKESK. CDR3 region: CASSQEYAMSF. CDR3 DNA: TGTGCCAGCAGCCAAGAGTACGCGATGAGCTTC.

In this sample, this clonotype turned up many times. V and J are TRBV4-2 and TRBJ2-3, with TRBD2 matching over 13 bases. There are 17 residues in the CDR3. The trim removed 0 bases at V and 3 bases at J, leaving 3 bases unmatched. In germline, CDR1 is LGHNA, CDR2 YNFKEQ. The CDR3 loop reads CASSQELAGGPTDTQYF. CDR3 sequence (DNA): TGTGCCAGCAGCCAAGAACTAGCGGGAGGGCCAACAGATACGCAGTATTTT.

This clonotype was found many times. J is TRBJ2-7 and V is TRBV29-1; D remains ambiguous. The CDR3 runs to 13 residues. Germline assignment: CDR1 SQVTM and CDR2 ANQGSEA. The V and J ends lost 0 bases and 0 bases respectively, with 6 bases between them. The CDR3 sequence is CSVEDPSSYEQYF. The CDR3 DNA follows: TGCAGCGTTGAAGATCCGAGCTCCTACGAGCAGTACTTC.

This clonotype showed up many times. The chain combines TRBV7-9 with TRBJ2-3; D unresolved. V gave up 1 base and J gave up 0 bases, with 11 bases separating them. Per the germline V gene, CDR1 is SEHNR and CDR2 is FQNEAQ (reference sequence). The CDR3 is 16 amino acids. The CDR3 region is CASSLVLGQSTDTQYF. Written as DNA, the CDR3 is TGTGCCAGCAGCTTAGTCCTGGGCCAGAGCACAGATACGCAGTATTTT. Supplemented by reference TRBV7-9 and TRBJ2-3, the full variable domain reads DTGVSQNPRHKITKRGQNVTFRCDPISEHNRLYWYRQTLGQGPEFLTYFQNEAQLEKSRLLSDRFSAERPKGSFSTLEIQRTEQGDSAMYLCASSLVLGQSTDTQYFGPGTRLTVL.

This clonotype was detected many times. At one end, the junction sequence differs from germline, possibly due to a read error. The V call is TRBV29-1, the J call TRBJ2-5; perhaps D is TRBD1 or TRBD2 (5 bases each). CDR3 length: 12 residues. Germline loops: CDR1 SQVTM, CDR2 ANQGSEA. The CDR3 DNA reads TGCAGCGTTGAACATGGGGGATCCACACACCACTTC. The encoded protein is CSVEHGGSTHHF.

A remark on this clonotype: The limits of the CDR3 on the DNA are not certain, so only TCRdb's listed CDR3 is given. The CDR3 sequence: CASSAQGFAGELFFF. The V call is TRBV2, the J call TRBJ2-2; TRBD1 is the table's D call, not checked against the DNA. Germline V gene sequence: CDR1 SNHLY, CDR2 FYNNEI. Counting both end residues, the CDR3 totals 15 amino acids.

In this sample, this clonotype turned up many times. The chain combines TRBV28 with TRBJ1-3, with D hard to call. The CDR3 spans 15 residues. V lost 6 bases to trimming and J lost 1 base, with 13 bases between them. Looked up from germline, CDR1 is MDHEN and CDR2 is SYDVKM. The CDR3: CASRPSWGSGNTIYF. The CDR3 coding sequence is TGTGCCAGCAGACCCTCCTGGGGTTCTGGAAACACCATATATTTT. Filled out from reference TRBV28 and TRBJ1-3, the complete variable domain reads DVKVTQSSRYLVKRTGEKVFLECVQDMDHENMFWYRQDPGLGLRLIYFSYDVKMKEKGDIPEGYSVSREKKERFSLILESASTNQTSMYLCASRPSWGSGNTIYFGEGSWLTVV.

In its sample, this clonotype was seen a few times. The genes are TRBV27 and TRBJ2-7; D may be TRBD1 (5 bases). This CDR3 region has 13 residues. The germline V and J ends were trimmed by 4 bases and 1 base, with 8 bases remaining between them. Germline V gene data show CDR1 as MNHEY and CDR2 as SMNVEV (reference sequence). In DNA, the CDR3 is TGTGCCAGCAGTTCTGGGGCTTCCTACGAGCAGTACTTC. This codes for CASSSGASYEQYF.

At least ten counts were recorded for this clonotype. The chain is built from TRBV21-1 and TRBJ2-1; TRBD2 is taken as the D call from the table, unchecked against the DNA. TRBV21-1 is designated a pseudogene. This CDR3 contains 17 residues. The CDR3 DNA sequence: TGTGCCAGCAGCAACCGGCGCCGGGACTACTCCTACAATGAGCAGTTCTTC. Amino acids: CASSNRRRDYSYNEQFF.

This clonotype was recorded many times. The chain has TRBV18 and TRBJ2-1; 7 bases fit TRBD1. J was trimmed by 6 bases and V by 3 bases; bases with no gene match: 5. This CDR3 has 14 amino acids. CDR1 and CDR2 (germline): KGHSH, LQKENI. CDR3 residues: CASSPDRVGNEQFF. For the CDR3, the DNA is TGTGCCAGCTCACCCGACAGGGTAGGCAATGAGCAGTTCTTC.

This clonotype was recorded at least ten times. V and J are TRBV4-1 and TRBJ1-4; D remains unclear. The V and J ends lost 2 bases and 3 bases respectively, with 10 bases between them. Germline lookup yields CDR1 MGHRA and CDR2 YSYEKL. There are 15 residues in the CDR3. CDR3: CASSQTAGANEKLFF. The CDR3 bases are TGCGCCAGCAGCCAAACAGCGGGAGCTAATGAAAAACTGTTTTTT.

This clonotype has at least ten counts. The chain joins TRBV5-1 to TRBJ2-2; the match to TRBD2 covers 9 bases. The CDR3 consists of 17 residues. The germline V gene encodes CDR1 SGHRS and CDR2 YFSETQ. The junction had 14 bases not matched to a gene; V was cut back by 4 bases and J by 7 bases. CDR3: CASSVDDSGSIVGELFF. The DNA for the CDR3 is TGCGCCAGCAGCGTGGATGATAGCGGGAGCATCGTCGGGGAGCTGTTTTTT. Drawing the rest from reference TRBV5-1 and TRBJ2-2, the complete variable domain is KAGVTQTPRYLIKTRGQQVTLSCSPISGHRSVSWYQQTPGQGLQFLFEYFSETQRNKGNFPGRFSGRQFSNSRSEMNVSTLELGDSALYLCASSVDDSGSIVGELFFGEGSRLTVL.

This clonotype has ten or more counts. V usage is TRBV5-8 and J usage is TRBJ2-1; no clear D. V was shortened by 4 bases and J by 10 bases, with 9 bases between the two germline ends. The germline CDR1 and CDR2 sequences are SGHTS and YDEGEE. CDR3 length: 11 residues. CDR3 sequence reads: CASSPQYEQFF. The CDR3 DNA is TGTGCCAGCAGCCCACAATACGAGCAGTTCTTC. The whole variable domain, filled in from reference TRBV5-8 and TRBJ2-1, reads EAGVTQSPTHLIKTRGQQATLRCSPISGHTSVYWYQQALGLGLQFLLWYDEGEERNRGNFPPRFSGRQFPNYSSELNVNALELEDSALYLCASSPQYEQFFGPGTRLTVL.

This clonotype was detected many times. J is TRBJ1-5 and V is TRBV5-5; 7 nucleotides line up with TRBD1. CDR3 length equals 14 residues. J was trimmed by 3 bases and V by 4 bases; bases with no gene match: 4. CDR1 is SGHKS and CDR2 is YYEKEE in the germline V gene (reference sequence). This chain's CDR3 is CASSQGQTNQPQHF. In DNA, the CDR3 is TGTGCCAGCAGCCAGGGACAGACCAATCAGCCCCAGCATTTT.

Remarks on this clonotype: A read error is likely here: a far larger clone is one base away. The chain couples TRBV7-9 to TRBJ2-1; D is unresolved. Trimming left V 7 bases short and J 0 bases short, with 1 base between. Germline CDR1 is SEHNR and CDR2 is FQNEAQ (reference sequence). The length of the CDR3 is 11 residues. The CDR3 loop reads CASNSYNEQFF. CDR3 in DNA: TGTGCCAGCAACTCCTACAATGAGCAGTTCTTC.

This clonotype was observed at least ten times. The chain couples TRBV28 to TRBJ2-7; possibly TRBD1 or TRBD2 for D (7 bases each). V was shortened by 4 bases and J by 6 bases, with 16 bases between the two germline ends. This CDR3 region has 14 residues. Germline-derived CDR1 and CDR2 are MDHEN and SYDVKM. The CDR3 reads CASSSSDREGEQYF. The CDR3 region has the DNA TGTGCCAGCAGTTCCTCTGACAGGGAGGGCGAGCAGTACTTC.

This clonotype has a count of ten or more. The genes are TRBV20-1 and TRBJ2-7; no clear D gene. Trimming took off 1 base at V and 0 bases at J, with 16 bases between the two ends. Germline loops: CDR1 DFQATT, CDR2 SNEGSKA (reference sequence). This CDR3 has 16 residues. CDR3 residues: CSARGTDPSSSYEQYF. The CDR3 nucleotides read TGCAGTGCTAGAGGAACCGACCCCTCGAGCTCCTACGAGCAGTACTTC.

This clonotype was detected ten times or more. The chain couples TRBV3-1 to TRBJ2-7; no definite D call. Germline CDR1 LGHDT, CDR2 YNNKEL (reference sequence). V was shortened by 8 bases and J by 4 bases, with 18 bases between the two germline ends. The CDR3 extends over 14 amino acids. CDR3 sequence reads: CASSVRLSSYEQYF. DNA for the CDR3: TGTGCCAGCTCAGTGCGGTTGTCGAGTTACGAGCAGTACTTC.

This clonotype was found a few times. The chain joins TRBV2 to TRBJ2-7, with D perhaps matching TRBD1 or TRBD2 (5 bases each). The CDR3 loop spans 14 amino acids. Germline V lookup: CDR1 SNHLY, CDR2 FYNNEI. V was clipped by 10 bases and J by 2 bases, with 18 bases between them. The CDR3 DNA reads as TGTGCCACGGGCCCAGGGAACGGGGCCTACGAGCAGTACTTC. It encodes CATGPGNGAYEQYF.

This clonotype appeared many times. The chain is built from TRBV7-2 and TRBJ1-5; TRBD1 matches 8 bases. J gave up 3 bases and V 5 bases, and 6 bases lay outside the gene matches. There are 15 residues in the CDR3. Germline lookup yields CDR1 SGHTA and CDR2 FQGNSA. CDR3 bases: TGTGCCAGCAGCAAACAGGGGGGAATCAATCAGCCCCAGCATTTT. It is translated as CASSKQGGINQPQHF.

This clonotype was counted many times. The rearrangement uses TRBV28 and TRBJ2-7; the match to TRBD2 covers 8 bases. The CDR3 contains 15 residues. V was clipped by 5 bases and J by 9 bases; unmatched bases: 15. Germline V gene lookup returns CDR1 MDHEN and CDR2 SYDVKM. CDR3 protein: CASSGVAGNWVGQYF. CDR3 sequence (DNA): TGTGCCAGCAGTGGAGTAGCGGGAAACTGGGTGGGGCAGTACTTC.

This clonotype was recorded at least ten times. V gene TRBV12-3 or TRBV12-4 combines with J gene TRBJ1-6, with a tentative D call TRBD1 (5 bases). The CDR3 is 15 amino acids. The V gene lost 6 bases and the J gene lost 7 bases, with 16 bases spanning the gap. In DNA form, the CDR3 reads TGTGCCAGCAGAGCGTCCGGGACCTCAAATTCACCCCTCCACTTT. This encodes CASRASGTSNSPLHF.

This clonotype was counted ten times or more. The chain links TRBV19 to TRBJ1-4; no firm D call. V lost 3 bases, J lost 7 bases, and 15 bases lay in between. CDR1 and CDR2 from the germline V gene are LNHDA and SQIVND (reference sequence). The CDR3 runs 15 residues. CDR3 amino acids: CASSIPRTGREKLFF. The CDR3 DNA sequence: TGTGCCAGTAGTATCCCGAGGACTGGACGTGAAAAACTGTTTTTT.

At least ten counts were recorded for this clonotype. The chain couples TRBV4-1 to TRBJ2-2, with TRBD2 matching 7 bases. This CDR3 is built from 16 residues. From germline, CDR1 is MGHRA and CDR2 YSYEKL. V was pared by 5 bases and J by 6 bases, with 12 bases of the junction left unmatched. The CDR3 sequence is CASSSQTSPLAGELFF. CDR3 nucleotide sequence: TGCGCCAGCAGCTCTCAGACTAGCCCCCTAGCCGGGGAGCTGTTTTTT.

This clonotype showed up many times. The CDR3 region has the DNA TGTGCCAGCAGCCCAGAGGACAGGGGCTACAATGAGCAGTTCTTC. Residues: CASSPEDRGYNEQFF. The rearrangement uses TRBV7-2 and TRBJ2-1; TRBD1 matches at 9 bases. Germline CDR1 and CDR2: SGHTA and FQGNSA. CDR3 size: 15 residues. V was clipped by 5 bases and J by 3 bases; unmatched bases: 5.

This clonotype was counted many times. The rearrangement uses TRBV2 and TRBJ2-4; D possibly matches TRBD1 or TRBD2 (5 bases each). Germline V gives CDR1 SNHLY, CDR2 FYNNEI. The ends were cut back, 4 bases at V and 3 bases at J, with 16 bases in the middle. The CDR3 has 16 amino acids. The chain's CDR3 is CASSAGPLGVKNIQYF. In DNA form, the CDR3 reads TGTGCCAGCAGTGCCGGCCCGTTGGGGGTCAAAAACATTCAGTACTTC.

This clonotype came up many times. This chain connects TRBV27 to TRBJ1-2, with 8 bases identical to TRBD1. The CDR3 is 13 residues long. The junction had 1 base not matched to a gene; V was cut back by 2 bases and J by 5 bases. Germline CDR1 and CDR2: MNHEY and SMNVEV (reference sequence). The CDR3 loop is CASSLNRGYGYTF. The DNA of the CDR3 is TGTGCCAGCAGTTTAAACAGGGGGTATGGCTACACCTTC.